The 12 T cell receptor beta chains given below trace back to one sample, sequenced in a study of control samples from healthy donors and cancer patients. The repertoire was sequenced with immunoSEQ multiplex PCR; TCRdb's copy has only in-frame clones and lacks some. Among some 94,000 clones, roughly nine tenths were seen once, and the ten largest hold about 10%. Source material: PBMCs. The receptors stem from a woman between 50 and 59 years old with colorectal cancer.

The chain employs TRBV7-2 and TRBJ1-4; a weak D match, TRBD1 (5 bases). The germline V gene encodes CDR1 SGHTA and CDR2 FQGNSA. V was pared by 1 base and J by 2 bases, with 8 bases between. This CDR3 is built from 15 residues. The CDR3 here is CASSLVGGTNEKLFF. The CDR3 DNA is TGTGCCAGCAGCTTAGTCGGGGGGACTAATGAAAAACTGTTTTTT.

V and J are TRBV4-2 and TRBJ2-2, with TRBD1 matching 9 bases. Germline CDR1 is LGHNA and CDR2 is YNFKEQ. V was pared by 4 bases and J by 7 bases, with 4 bases of the junction left unmatched. The length of the CDR3 is 14 residues. This CDR3 reads CASSPDRGSGELFF. CDR3 sequence (DNA): TGTGCCAGCAGCCCGGACAGGGGTAGCGGGGAGCTGTTTTTT.

The rearrangement uses TRBV7-2 and TRBJ2-2, with TRBD2 identical over 8 bases. V gave up 2 bases and J gave up 3 bases; unmatched junction bases: 8. Germline V lookup: CDR1 SGHTA, CDR2 FQGNSA. This CDR3 has 17 residues. The CDR3 spells CASSLSLPGGDTGELFF. DNA for the CDR3: TGTGCCAGCAGCTTATCACTCCCGGGGGGGGACACCGGGGAGCTGTTTTTT.

The chain carries TRBV3-1 (or the pseudogene TRBV3-2) and TRBJ2-5; D remains ambiguous. The CDR3 sequence is 11 residues long. The germline CDR1 and CDR2 sequences are LGHDT and YNNKEL (reference sequence). Trimming shortened V by 3 bases and J by 6 bases, and 5 bases separated the two germline ends. The CDR3 loop reads CASSQGKTQYF. The CDR3, as DNA: TGTGCCAGCAGCCAGGGAAAGACCCAGTACTTC.

This rearrangement joins TRBV27 to TRBJ1-6; D is perhaps TRBD1 (6 bases). This CDR3 contains 16 residues. Per the germline V gene, CDR1 is MNHEY and CDR2 is SMNVEV (reference sequence). Trimming removed 2 bases at V and 5 bases at J, with 13 bases between. This CDR3 is CASSLRVGQNNSPLHF. As DNA, the CDR3 is TGTGCCAGCAGTTTAAGGGTTGGACAGAATAATTCACCCCTCCACTTT.

This chain connects TRBV18 to TRBJ1-6; TRBD1 might be the D (6 bases). The length of the CDR3 is 15 residues. Between the trimmed V and J ends, which lost 3 bases and 10 bases, there was a span of 16 bases. The germline CDR1 and CDR2 sequences are KGHSH and LQKENI. The CDR3 region is CASSPGEGEDSPLHF. The CDR3 DNA is TGTGCCAGCTCACCCGGAGAGGGGGAGGACTCACCCCTCCACTTT.

The rearrangement links TRBV5-6 to TRBJ1-1, with D unclear. The CDR3 contains 15 residues. CDR1 is SGHDT and CDR2 is YYEEEE in the germline V gene. V dropped 0 bases and J dropped 0 bases, with 9 bases sitting between them. The CDR3 sequence is CASSLASGMNTEAFF. In DNA, the CDR3 is TGTGCCAGCAGCTTGGCTTCAGGCATGAACACTGAAGCTTTCTTT. The full variable domain, with the rest looked up from reference TRBV5-6 and TRBJ1-1, is DAGVTQSPTHLIKTRGQQVTLRCSPKSGHDTVSWYQQALGQGPQFIFQYYEEEERQRGNFPDRFSGHQFPNYSSELNVNALLLGDSALYLCASSLASGMNTEAFFGQGTRLTVV.

V is TRBV9 and J is TRBJ1-5; D remains unclear. The CDR3 has 14 amino acids. V was pared by 0 bases and J by 1 base, with 5 bases between. CDR1 and CDR2 from the germline V gene are SGDLS and YYNGEE. This CDR3 reads CASSVGGSNQPQHF. CDR3 DNA sequence: TGTGCCAGCAGCGTAGGAGGCAGCAATCAGCCCCAGCATTTT.

CDR3 region: CATSDAQSSYNEQFF. DNA of the CDR3: TGTGCCACCTCCGACGCACAGAGCTCCTACAATGAGCAGTTCTTC. The J gene is TRBJ2-1, the V gene TRBV24-1, with D unclear. The CDR3 has 15 amino acids. From germline, CDR1 is KGHDR and CDR2 SFDVKD. Trimming removed 9 bases from V and 0 bases from J, with 14 bases in between.

The chain combines TRBV24-1 with TRBJ2-1; 7 bases agree with TRBD1. Losses at the gene ends were 6 bases for V and 4 bases for J; bases not matched to a gene: 8. Germline CDR1 and CDR2: KGHDR and SFDVKD. The CDR3 covers 15 residues. CDR3 in DNA: TGTGCCACCAGTCCAAACAGGGGCGTGTACAATGAGCAGTTCTTC. It codes for CATSPNRGVYNEQFF.

The genes are TRBV28 and TRBJ2-6; D unclear. The CDR3 contains 16 residues. With 2 bases removed from V and 0 bases from J, the gap between germline ends came to 8 bases. CDR1 is MDHEN, CDR2 SYDVKM, per germline. Here the CDR3 reads CASSLLRNSGANVLTF. DNA of the CDR3: TGTGCCAGCAGTTTACTGAGGAACTCTGGGGCCAACGTCCTGACTTTC.

To note about this clone: One junction end does not reproduce the germline sequence, and a read error may be involved. V is TRBV19 and J is TRBJ2-1, with D maybe TRBD2 (6 bases). Germline values: CDR1 LNHDA, CDR2 SQIVND (reference sequence). The CDR3 spans 13 residues. The DNA of the CDR3 is TGTGCCAGTAGTATCGGATCGGGACTTGAGGAGTTCTTC. Translating it yields CASSIGSGLEEFF.